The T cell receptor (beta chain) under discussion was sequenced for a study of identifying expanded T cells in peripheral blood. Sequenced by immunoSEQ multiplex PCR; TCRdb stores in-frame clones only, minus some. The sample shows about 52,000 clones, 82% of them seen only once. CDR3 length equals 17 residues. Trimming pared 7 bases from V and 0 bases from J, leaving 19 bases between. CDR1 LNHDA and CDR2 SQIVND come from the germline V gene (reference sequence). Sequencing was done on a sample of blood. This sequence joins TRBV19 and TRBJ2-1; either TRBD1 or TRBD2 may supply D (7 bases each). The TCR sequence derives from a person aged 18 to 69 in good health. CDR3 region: CASTGQGGGASYNEQFF. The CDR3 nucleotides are TGTGCCAGTACCGGTCAGGGGGGGGGCGCCTCCTACAATGAGCAGTTCTTC.